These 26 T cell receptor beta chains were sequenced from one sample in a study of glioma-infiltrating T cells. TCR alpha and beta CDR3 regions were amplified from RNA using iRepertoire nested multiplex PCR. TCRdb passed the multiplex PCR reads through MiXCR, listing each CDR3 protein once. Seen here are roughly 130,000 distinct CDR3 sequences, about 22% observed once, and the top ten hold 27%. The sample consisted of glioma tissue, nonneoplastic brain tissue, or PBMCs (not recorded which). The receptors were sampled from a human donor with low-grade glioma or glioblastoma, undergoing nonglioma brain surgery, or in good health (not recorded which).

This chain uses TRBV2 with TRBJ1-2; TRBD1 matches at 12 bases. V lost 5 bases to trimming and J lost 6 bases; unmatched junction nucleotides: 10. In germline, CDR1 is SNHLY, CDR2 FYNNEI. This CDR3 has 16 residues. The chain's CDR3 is CASSRGQGASFHGYTF. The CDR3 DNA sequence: TGTGCCAGCAGTAGGGGACAGGGGGCCTCGTTCCATGGCTACACCTTC.

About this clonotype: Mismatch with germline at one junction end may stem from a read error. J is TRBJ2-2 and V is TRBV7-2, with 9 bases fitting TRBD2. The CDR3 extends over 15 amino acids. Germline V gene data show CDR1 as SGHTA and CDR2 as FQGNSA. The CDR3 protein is CAILRRLAGTVELFF. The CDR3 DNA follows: TGTGCAATCCTAAGGAGGCTAGCGGGGACCGTGGAGCTGTTTTTT.

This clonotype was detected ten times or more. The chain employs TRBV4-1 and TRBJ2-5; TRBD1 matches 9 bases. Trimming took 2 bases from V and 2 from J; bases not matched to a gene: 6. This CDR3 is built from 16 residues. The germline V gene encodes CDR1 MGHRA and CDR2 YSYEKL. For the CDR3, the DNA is TGCGCCAGCAGCCAAACACAAGGGACAGGGCAAGAGACCCAGTACTTC. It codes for CASSQTQGTGQETQYF.

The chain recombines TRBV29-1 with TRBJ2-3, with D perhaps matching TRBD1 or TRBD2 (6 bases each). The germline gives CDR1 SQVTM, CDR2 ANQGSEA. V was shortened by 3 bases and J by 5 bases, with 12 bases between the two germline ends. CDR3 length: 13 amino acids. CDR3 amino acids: CSVDHGGGDTQYF. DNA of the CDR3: TGCAGCGTTGACCACGGGGGCGGAGATACGCAGTATTTT.

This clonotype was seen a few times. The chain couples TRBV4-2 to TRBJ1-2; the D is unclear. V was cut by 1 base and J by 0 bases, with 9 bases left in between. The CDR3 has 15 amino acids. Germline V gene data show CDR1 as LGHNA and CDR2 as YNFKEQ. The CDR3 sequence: CASSQGQLANYGYTF. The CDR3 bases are TGTGCCAGCAGCCAAGGTCAGCTTGCTAACTATGGCTACACCTTC.

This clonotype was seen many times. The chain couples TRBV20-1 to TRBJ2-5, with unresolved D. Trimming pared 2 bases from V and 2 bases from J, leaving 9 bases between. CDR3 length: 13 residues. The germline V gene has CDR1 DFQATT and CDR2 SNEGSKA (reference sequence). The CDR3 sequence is CSARIARQETQYF. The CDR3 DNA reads TGCAGTGCTAGAATAGCCAGACAAGAGACCCAGTACTTC.

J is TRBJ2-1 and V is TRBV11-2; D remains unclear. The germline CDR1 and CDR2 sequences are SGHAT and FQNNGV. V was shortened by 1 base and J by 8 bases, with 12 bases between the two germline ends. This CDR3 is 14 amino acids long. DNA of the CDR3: TGTGCCAGCAGCTTAGTAGCTACCATCGATGAGCAGTTCTTC. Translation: CASSLVATIDEQFF.

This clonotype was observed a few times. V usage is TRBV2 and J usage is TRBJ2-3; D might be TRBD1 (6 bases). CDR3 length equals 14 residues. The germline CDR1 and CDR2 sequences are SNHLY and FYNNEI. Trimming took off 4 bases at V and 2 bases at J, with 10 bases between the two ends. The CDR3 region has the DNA TGTGCCAGCAGTGCCCAGGGGTACACAGATACGCAGTATTTT. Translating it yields CASSAQGYTDTQYF.

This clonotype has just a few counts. The CDR3 DNA reads as TGTGCCAGCAGCGATAAGTACTTC. Translating it yields CASSDKYF. The chain carries TRBV3-1 and TRBJ2-5; D gene unclear. The CDR3 has 8 amino acids. V shed 5 bases and J shed 12 bases, with 4 bases lying between them. Germline CDR1 and CDR2: LGHDT and YNNKEL (reference sequence).

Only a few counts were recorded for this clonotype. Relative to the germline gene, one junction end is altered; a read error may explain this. CDR3 sequence: CGAPKGLSNQPQHF. Here the CDR3 DNA reads TGCGGTGCCCCCAAGGGGCTTAGCAATCAGCCCCAGCATTTT. V and J are TRBV20-1 and TRBJ1-5; TRBD1 might be the D (5 bases). Germline CDR1 reads DFQATT; CDR2 reads SNEGSKA (reference sequence). This CDR3 is 14 amino acids long.

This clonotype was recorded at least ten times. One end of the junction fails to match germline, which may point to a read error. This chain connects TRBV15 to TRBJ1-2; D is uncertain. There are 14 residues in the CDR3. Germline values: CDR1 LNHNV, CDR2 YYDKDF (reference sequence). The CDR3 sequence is CATSRDSPGDKEEF. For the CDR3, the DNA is TGTGCCACCAGCAGAGACTCCCCTGGTGACAAGGAAGAATTC.

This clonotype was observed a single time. The CDR3 DNA reads as TGTGCCAGCAACAAACCCGGGACTAGAGAGACCCAGTACTTC. Protein: CASNKPGTRETQYF. The rearrangement uses TRBV5-6 and TRBJ2-5, with 8 positions matching TRBD2. The CDR3 runs 14 residues. Trimming took 6 bases from V and 4 from J; bases not matched to a gene: 8. The germline V gene has CDR1 SGHDT and CDR2 YYEEEE. Variable domain in full (rest from reference TRBV5-6 and TRBJ2-5): DAGVTQSPTHLIKTRGQQVTLRCSPKSGHDTVSWYQQALGQGPQFIFQYYEEEERQRGNFPDRFSGHQFPNYSSELNVNALLLGDSALYLCASNKPGTRETQYFGPGTRLLVL.

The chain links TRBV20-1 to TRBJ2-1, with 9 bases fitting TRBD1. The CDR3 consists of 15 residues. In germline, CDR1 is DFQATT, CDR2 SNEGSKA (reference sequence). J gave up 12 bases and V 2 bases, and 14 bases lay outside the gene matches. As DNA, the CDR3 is TGCAGTGCTAGAAGCCCCGGACAGGGGCGGACCGGGCAGTTCTTC. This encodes CSARSPGQGRTGQFF.

Here the CDR3 reads CASSLARTAGTEAFF. DNA of the CDR3: TGTGCCAGCAGCTTAGCGCGGACGGCGGGGACTGAAGCTTTCTTT. J is TRBJ1-1 and V is TRBV11-2; no clear D. The CDR3 contains 15 residues. Germline V lookup: CDR1 SGHAT, CDR2 FQNNGV. The V end lost 1 base, the J end lost 5 bases, and 14 bases lay between the germline ends.

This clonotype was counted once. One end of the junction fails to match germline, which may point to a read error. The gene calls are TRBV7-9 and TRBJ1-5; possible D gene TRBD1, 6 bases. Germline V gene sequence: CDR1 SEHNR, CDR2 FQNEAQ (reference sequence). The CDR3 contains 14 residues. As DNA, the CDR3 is TGCGCCAGCAGTGAGTCAGACAGGAACCAGCCCCAGCATTTT. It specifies CASSESDRNQPQHF.

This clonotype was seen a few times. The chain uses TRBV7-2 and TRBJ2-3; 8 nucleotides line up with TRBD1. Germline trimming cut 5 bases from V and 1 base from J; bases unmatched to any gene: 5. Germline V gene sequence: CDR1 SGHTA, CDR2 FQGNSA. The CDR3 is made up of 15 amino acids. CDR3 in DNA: TGTGCCAGCAGCCCCGACAGGGGCCGCACAGATACGCAGTATTTT. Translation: CASSPDRGRTDTQYF.

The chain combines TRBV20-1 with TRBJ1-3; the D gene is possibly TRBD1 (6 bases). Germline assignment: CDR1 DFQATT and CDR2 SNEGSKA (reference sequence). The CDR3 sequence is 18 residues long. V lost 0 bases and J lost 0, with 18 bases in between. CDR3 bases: TGCAGTGCTAGAGATCGGGGACGGGGGCCTTACTCTGGAAACACCATATATTTT. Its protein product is CSARDRGRGPYSGNTIYF.

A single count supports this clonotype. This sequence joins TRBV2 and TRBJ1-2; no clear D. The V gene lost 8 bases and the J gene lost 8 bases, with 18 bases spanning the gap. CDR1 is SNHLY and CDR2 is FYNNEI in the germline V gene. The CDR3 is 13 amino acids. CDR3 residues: CASLDYPPGGYTF. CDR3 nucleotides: TGTGCCAGCTTGGACTACCCCCCTGGCGGCTACACCTTC.

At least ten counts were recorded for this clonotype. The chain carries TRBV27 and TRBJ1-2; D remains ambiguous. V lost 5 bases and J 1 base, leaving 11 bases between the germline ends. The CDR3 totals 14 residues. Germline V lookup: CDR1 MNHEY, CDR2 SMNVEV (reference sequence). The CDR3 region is CASSPSGNNYGYTF. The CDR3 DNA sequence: TGTGCCAGCAGTCCCTCGGGAAATAACTATGGCTACACCTTC.

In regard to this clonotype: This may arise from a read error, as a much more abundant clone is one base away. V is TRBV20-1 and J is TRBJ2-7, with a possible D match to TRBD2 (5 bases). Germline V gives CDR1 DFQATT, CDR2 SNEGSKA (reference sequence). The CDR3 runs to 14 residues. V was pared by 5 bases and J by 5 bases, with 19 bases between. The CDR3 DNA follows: TGCAGTGCTGGAGTAGGCGGAGGAATTAACGAGCAGTACGTC. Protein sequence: CSAGVGGGINEQYV.

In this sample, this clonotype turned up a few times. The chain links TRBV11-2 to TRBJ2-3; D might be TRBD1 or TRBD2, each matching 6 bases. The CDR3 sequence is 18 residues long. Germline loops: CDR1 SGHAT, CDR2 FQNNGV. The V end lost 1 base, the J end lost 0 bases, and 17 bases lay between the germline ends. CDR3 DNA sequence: TGTGCCAGCAGCTTAGGCGCTTTCGGGGGCCAAAGCACAGATACGCAGTATTTT. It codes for CASSLGAFGGQSTDTQYF.

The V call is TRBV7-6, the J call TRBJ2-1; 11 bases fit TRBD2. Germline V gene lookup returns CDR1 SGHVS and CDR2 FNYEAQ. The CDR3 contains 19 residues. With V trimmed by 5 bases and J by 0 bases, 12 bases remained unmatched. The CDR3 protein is CASSRTSGGRSYSYNEQFF. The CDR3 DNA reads TGTGCCAGCAGCCGTACTAGCGGGGGCCGCTCATACTCCTACAATGAGCAGTTCTTC.

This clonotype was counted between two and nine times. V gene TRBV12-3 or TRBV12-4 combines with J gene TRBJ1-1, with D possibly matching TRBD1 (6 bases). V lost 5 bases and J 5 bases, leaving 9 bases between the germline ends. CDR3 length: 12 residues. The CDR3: CASSRGRTEAFF. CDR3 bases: TGTGCCAGCAGTCGGGGGCGAACTGAAGCTTTCTTT.

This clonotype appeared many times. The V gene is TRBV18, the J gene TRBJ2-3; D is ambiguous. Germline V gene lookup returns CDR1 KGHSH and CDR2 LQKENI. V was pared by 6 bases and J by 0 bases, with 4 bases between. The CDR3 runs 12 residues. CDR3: CASSGSTDTQYF. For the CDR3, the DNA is TGTGCCAGCTCGGGAAGCACAGATACGCAGTATTTT.

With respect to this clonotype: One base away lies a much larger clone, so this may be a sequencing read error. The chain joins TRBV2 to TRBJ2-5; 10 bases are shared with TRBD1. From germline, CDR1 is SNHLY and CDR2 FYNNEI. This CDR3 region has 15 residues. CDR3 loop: CASQGQGQGRETRYF. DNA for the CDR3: TGTGCCAGCCAGGGACAGGGGCAAGGCAGAGAGACCCGGTACTTC.

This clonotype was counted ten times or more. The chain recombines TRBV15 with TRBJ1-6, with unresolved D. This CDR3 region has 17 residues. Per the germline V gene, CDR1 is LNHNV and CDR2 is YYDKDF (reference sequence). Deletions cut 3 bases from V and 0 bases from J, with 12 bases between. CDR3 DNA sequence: TGTGCCACCAGCAGCAGGATGGAAAGCTCCTATAATTCACCCCTCCACTTT. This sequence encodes CATSSRMESSYNSPLHF.